The table lists the clone carrying this TCR beta chain with a count of one. Its matching antigen is unknown. Trimming left V 4 bases short and J 7 bases short, with 20 bases between. Per the germline V gene, CDR1 is SGHRS and CDR2 is YFSETQ. The CDR3 covers 15 residues. The data are from a study of a mutant IDH1 vaccine in newly diagnosed glioma. Profiled with immunoSEQ multiplex PCR; TCRdb holds only in-frame clones, not every one. The sample lists about 54,000 clones, approximately 87% seen once, with around 1.6% in the top ten. Study-wide results and limits: The occurrence of vaccine-induced immune responses was seen in 90% to 95% of patients.

Time point defined: week 35, safety follow-up. The vaccine gave 300 ug of a 20-mer mutant IDH1 peptide subcutaneously per dose. The clonotype comes from a man aged 35-49 years with glioma. Material: PBMCs, obtained from a glioma patient whose treatment included an IDH1 peptide vaccine. The chain couples TRBV5-1 to TRBJ1-2; D remains ambiguous. This CDR3 reads CASSTGVVYSGGYTF. The CDR3 region has the DNA TGCGCCAGCAGCACTGGAGTGGTGTATTCCGGTGGCTACACCTTC.